The 27 T cell receptor beta chains below all came from one sample that was sequenced in a study of T cell responses to AZD1222 COVID-19 vaccine. Produced via immunoSEQ multiplex PCR; TCRdb's table is partial and in-frame only. The sample has about 60,000 clones, 86% seen once. Sequencing was performed on peripheral blood, taken 28 days after the second AZD1222 dose. The receptors stem from an adult who received the AZD1222 COVID-19 vaccine.

The J gene is TRBJ2-3, the V gene TRBV18; 8 bases line up with TRBD1. The germline gives CDR1 KGHSH, CDR2 LQKENI. Trimming at V came to 6 bases and at J to 2 bases, leaving 7 bases not matched to a gene. The CDR3 consists of 15 residues. The CDR3 region has the DNA TGTGCCAGCTCGAGTCAGGACAGGGACACAGATACGCAGTATTTT. It yields the protein CASSSQDRDTDTQYF.

The chain carries TRBV28 and TRBJ1-5; TRBD1 might be the D (6 bases). The CDR3 contains 14 residues. V gave up 2 bases and J gave up 3 bases, with 8 bases separating them. Looked up from germline, CDR1 is MDHEN and CDR2 is SYDVKM. This CDR3 is CASSLGGTNQPQHF. CDR3 DNA sequence: TGTGCCAGCAGTTTAGGGGGCACCAATCAGCCCCAGCATTTT.

The gene calls are TRBV6-2 or TRBV6-3 and TRBJ2-1; TRBD2 aligns across 9 bases. This CDR3 region has 16 residues. Germline V gene lookup returns CDR1 MNHEY and CDR2 SVGEGT. Trimming cost V 4 bases and J 6 bases; bases outside gene matches: 10. CDR3 coding DNA: TGTGCCAGCAGTTCCCGCTGGCGGGAGGGAGGCAATGAGCAGTTCTTC. This sequence encodes CASSSRWREGGNEQFF.

V usage is TRBV7-9 and J usage is TRBJ1-5; 9 bases are a match to TRBD1. Germline CDR1 SEHNR, CDR2 FQNEAQ (reference sequence). The J segment lost 3 bases and the V segment lost 5 bases, leaving 5 bases of the junction unmatched. The CDR3 spans 15 residues. The CDR3 DNA reads TGTGCCAGCAGCCTACAGGGGGCTACCAATCAGCCCCAGCATTTT. Translating it yields CASSLQGATNQPQHF.

The V and J genes are TRBV7-2 and TRBJ2-5, with TRBD1 matching over 8 bases. V lost 5 bases and J lost 2; bases outside the gene matches: 4. The germline gives CDR1 SGHTA, CDR2 FQGNSA. The CDR3 runs to 14 residues. The CDR3 DNA follows: TGTGCCAGCAGCCACGGGGACAGGCAAGAGACCCAGTACTTC. It is translated as CASSHGDRQETQYF. The complete variable domain, with remaining parts taken from reference TRBV7-2 and TRBJ2-5, reads GAGVSQSPSNKVTEKGKDVELRCDPISGHTALYWYRQSLGQGLEFLIYFQGNSAPDKSGLPSDRFSAERTGGSVSTLTIQRTQQEDSAVYLCASSHGDRQETQYFGPGTRLLVL.

V usage is TRBV5-1 and J usage is TRBJ2-2, with D unresolved. The V and J ends lost 1 base and 4 bases respectively, with 8 bases between them. This CDR3 has 14 residues. Germline values: CDR1 SGHRS, CDR2 YFSETQ. The CDR3 nucleotides are TGCGCCAGCAGCTTGCCTTCAAGCACCGGGGAGCTGTTTTTT. Protein sequence: CASSLPSSTGELFF. Combining the CDR3 with reference TRBV5-1 and TRBJ2-2 gives the whole variable domain KAGVTQTPRYLIKTRGQQVTLSCSPISGHRSVSWYQQTPGQGLQFLFEYFSETQRNKGNFPGRFSGRQFSNSRSEMNVSTLELGDSALYLCASSLPSSTGELFFGEGSRLTVL.

This clone turned up a few times. The rearrangement uses TRBV7-9 and TRBJ1-6; D not resolved. This CDR3 has 13 amino acids. CDR1 and CDR2 from the germline V gene are SEHNR and FQNEAQ (reference sequence). With 2 bases removed from V and 6 bases from J, the gap between germline ends came to 5 bases. The chain's CDR3 is CASSLTANSPLHF. As DNA, the CDR3 is TGTGCCAGCAGCTTAACAGCTAATTCACCCCTCCACTTT.

The chain has TRBV12-3 or TRBV12-4 and TRBJ1-2, with no clear D. Trimming left V 2 bases short and J 6 bases short, with 7 bases between. The CDR3 contains 12 residues. The CDR3: CASSLSGNGYTF. The CDR3 bases are TGTGCCAGCAGTTTATCCGGGAATGGCTACACCTTC.

The rearrangement links TRBV7-2 to TRBJ2-5, with D unresolved. Trimming removed 4 bases at V and 1 base at J, with 7 bases between. Looked up from germline, CDR1 is SGHTA and CDR2 is FQGNSA. The CDR3 runs to 13 residues. The chain's CDR3 is CASSSPVQETQYF. The CDR3 DNA follows: TGTGCCAGCAGCTCCCCTGTCCAAGAGACCCAGTACTTC.

The chain recombines TRBV7-9 with TRBJ1-1; D unclear. This CDR3 contains 13 residues. V shed 2 bases and J shed 11 bases, with 15 bases lying between them. Germline CDR1 reads SEHNR; CDR2 reads FQNEAQ (reference sequence). The CDR3 sequence: CASSLLGSYQAFF. The CDR3 nucleotides read TGTGCCAGCAGCTTATTGGGTTCTTATCAGGCTTTCTTT. Full variable domain (rest looked up from reference TRBV7-9 and TRBJ1-1): DTGVSQNPRHKITKRGQNVTFRCDPISEHNRLYWYRQTLGQGPEFLTYFQNEAQLEKSRLLSDRFSAERPKGSFSTLEIQRTEQGDSAMYLCASSLLGSYQAFFGQGTRLTVV.

The chain joins TRBV5-1 to TRBJ2-1; possibly TRBD1 or TRBD2 for D (6 bases each). Germline values: CDR1 SGHRS, CDR2 YFSETQ. The ends were cut back, 3 bases at V and 7 bases at J, with 14 bases in the middle. CDR3 length equals 14 residues. This CDR3 is CASSSQGGENEQFF. The DNA for the CDR3 is TGCGCCAGCAGCTCACAGGGAGGAGAGAATGAGCAGTTCTTC. The variable domain in full, with the rest retrieved from reference TRBV5-1 and TRBJ2-1, is KAGVTQTPRYLIKTRGQQVTLSCSPISGHRSVSWYQQTPGQGLQFLFEYFSETQRNKGNFPGRFSGRQFSNSRSEMNVSTLELGDSALYLCASSSQGGENEQFFGPGTRLTVL.

This clone appeared a few times. The V gene is TRBV5-4, the J gene TRBJ2-2, with 9 bases matching TRBD1. Per the germline V gene, CDR1 is SGHNT and CDR2 is YYREEE (reference sequence). J was trimmed by 7 bases and V by 4 bases; bases with no gene match: 8. CDR3 size: 15 residues. The CDR3 region has the DNA TGTGCCAGCAGCGGAGCGACAGGGGGGTTCGGGGAGCTGTTTTTT. It specifies CASSGATGGFGELFF.

This sequence joins TRBV19 and TRBJ2-7; 14 positions agree with TRBD2. The CDR3 has 18 amino acids. Germline CDR1 is LNHDA and CDR2 is SQIVND (reference sequence). Trimming removed 5 bases from V and 9 bases from J; junction bases left unmatched: 18. CDR3 sequence: CASSPLRGLAGDKAGQYF. The CDR3 coding sequence is TGTGCCAGTAGTCCACTCAGGGGACTAGCGGGAGACAAGGCCGGGCAGTACTTC. Supplemented by reference TRBV19 and TRBJ2-7, the full variable domain reads DGGITQSPKYLFRKEGQNVTLSCEQNLNHDAMYWYRQDPGQGLRLIYYSQIVNDFQKGDIAEGYSVSREKKESFPLTVTSAQKNPTAFYLCASSPLRGLAGDKAGQYFGPGTRLTVT.

A single count supports this clone. The rearrangement uses TRBV5-4 and TRBJ2-2; the D gene is possibly TRBD1 (5 bases). The V gene's germline CDR1 is SGHNT and CDR2 YYREEE (reference sequence). V lost 4 bases, J lost 0 bases, and 10 bases lay in between. The CDR3 sequence is 15 residues long. The CDR3 nucleotides are TGTGCCAGCAGCCTAGACAGACCGAACACCGGGGAGCTGTTTTTT. Encoded protein: CASSLDRPNTGELFF.

This chain uses TRBV6-6 with TRBJ1-1; D remains ambiguous. The length of the CDR3 is 11 residues. Germline V lookup: CDR1 MNHNY, CDR2 SVGAGI (reference sequence). Trimming removed 8 bases from V and 1 base from J, with 5 bases in between. The CDR3 nucleotides read TGTGCCAGCTGTGCGAACACTGAAGCTTTCTTT. Translation gives CASCANTEAFF.

The V call is TRBV27, the J call TRBJ2-1; D might be TRBD1 (5 bases). The V and J ends lost 8 bases and 2 bases respectively, with 13 bases between them. Germline loops: CDR1 MNHEY, CDR2 SMNVEV (reference sequence). The CDR3 contains 14 residues. The CDR3 DNA sequence: TGTGCCAGCCTTAGGGTAGGGGCCTACAATGAGCAGTTCTTC. Amino acid sequence: CASLRVGAYNEQFF.

This chain joins TRBV4-1 and TRBJ2-7, with D possibly being TRBD2 (6 bases). The V end lost 2 bases, the J end lost 6 bases, and 14 bases lay between the germline ends. The CDR3 sequence is 14 residues long. Germline CDR1 MGHRA, CDR2 YSYEKL. The DNA of the CDR3 is TGCGCCAGCAGCCAAACGGGGGTGGCCTTCGAGCAGTACTTC. Translating it yields CASSQTGVAFEQYF.

This chain links TRBV27 with TRBJ1-1, with D uncertain. Trimming pared 2 bases from V and 1 base from J, leaving 5 bases between. Germline lookup yields CDR1 MNHEY and CDR2 SMNVEV (reference sequence). This CDR3 comprises 13 residues. As DNA, the CDR3 is TGTGCCAGCAGTTTACAGTCGAACACTGAAGCTTTCTTT. Translated, it gives CASSLQSNTEAFF.

This chain uses TRBV6-5 with TRBJ1-2; D is unresolved. Trimming pared 8 bases from V and 1 base from J, leaving 17 bases between. The CDR3 length is 15 residues. Germline V lookup: CDR1 MNHEY, CDR2 SVGAGI. CDR3 protein: CASVRSGVDNYGYTF. For the CDR3, the DNA is TGTGCCAGCGTACGTTCGGGCGTGGATAACTATGGCTACACCTTC.

This clone has just a few counts. This sequence joins TRBV7-2 and TRBJ2-7, with D uncertain. With 5 bases removed from V and 0 bases from J, the gap between germline ends came to 14 bases. The CDR3 runs 15 residues. Germline values: CDR1 SGHTA, CDR2 FQGNSA. In nucleotides, the CDR3 is TGTGCCAGCAGCGAGACACCCTCACTCTCCTACGAGCAGTACTTC. Its translation: CASSETPSLSYEQYF.

The chain employs TRBV5-3 and TRBJ1-6; D is unresolved. TRBV5-3 is an open reading frame, and its role is uncertain. The V end lost 4 bases, the J end lost 7 bases, and 12 bases lay between the germline ends. The CDR3 spans 14 residues. This chain's CDR3 is CARSPWGGNSPLHF. The CDR3 DNA reads as TGTGCCAGAAGCCCTTGGGGTGGGAATTCACCCCTCCACTTT.

The rearrangement links TRBV30 to TRBJ1-3; 8 bases match TRBD1. The V gene's germline CDR1 is GTSNPN and CDR2 SVGIG (reference sequence). The trim removed 8 bases at V and 4 bases at J, leaving 4 bases unmatched. The length of the CDR3 is 12 residues. The CDR3 region is CAIDRGGNTIYF. DNA for the CDR3: TGTGCCATCGACAGGGGAGGAAACACCATATATTTT.

V gene TRBV24-1 combines with J gene TRBJ2-7, with D possibly being TRBD1 or TRBD2 (6 bases each). The CDR3 is 16 amino acids. The V end was cut by 2 bases, the J end by 4 bases, with 17 bases between. CDR1 is KGHDR and CDR2 is SFDVKD in the germline V gene. The CDR3 protein is CATSDSLGRGGYEQYF. CDR3 bases: TGTGCCACCAGTGATTCCCTCGGGAGAGGGGGTTACGAGCAGTACTTC.

J is TRBJ1-2 and V is TRBV30; weak D call: TRBD1 (5 bases). The germline V gene has CDR1 GTSNPN and CDR2 SVGIG (reference sequence). The V gene lost 3 bases and the J gene lost 5 bases, with 16 bases spanning the gap. This CDR3 is built from 14 residues. The chain's CDR3 is CAWSPGTESYGYTF. CDR3 in DNA: TGTGCCTGGAGCCCCGGGACGGAGTCTTATGGCTACACCTTC.

The CDR3 loop reads CATSRDLWGTETQYF. The CDR3 region has the DNA TGTGCCACCAGCAGAGATTTGTGGGGGACGGAGACCCAGTACTTC. The rearrangement uses TRBV15 and TRBJ2-5, with D tentatively TRBD1 or TRBD2 (5 bases each). Trimming left V 0 bases short and J 5 bases short, with 13 bases between. The length of the CDR3 is 15 residues. Germline CDR1 reads LNHNV; CDR2 reads YYDKDF (reference sequence).

The rearrangement uses TRBV4-3 and TRBJ2-4, with 10 bases lining up with TRBD2. CDR3 length: 15 residues. The junction had 2 bases not matched to a gene; V was cut back by 1 base and J by 5 bases. Germline V CDR1 and CDR2: LGHNA, YSLEER. The CDR3 bases are TGCGCCAGCAGCCAAGCTAGCGGGGGAGAAAACATTCAGTACTTC. Its protein is CASSQASGGENIQYF.

The chain recombines TRBV4-3 with TRBJ2-7, with D unresolved. This CDR3 has 13 amino acids. Looked up from germline, CDR1 is LGHNA and CDR2 is YSLEER. The ends were cut back, 0 bases at V and 12 bases at J, with 15 bases in the middle. The CDR3 region is CASSQDIGDLRYF. The DNA for the CDR3 is TGCGCCAGCAGCCAAGATATCGGTGACCTGAGGTACTTC.